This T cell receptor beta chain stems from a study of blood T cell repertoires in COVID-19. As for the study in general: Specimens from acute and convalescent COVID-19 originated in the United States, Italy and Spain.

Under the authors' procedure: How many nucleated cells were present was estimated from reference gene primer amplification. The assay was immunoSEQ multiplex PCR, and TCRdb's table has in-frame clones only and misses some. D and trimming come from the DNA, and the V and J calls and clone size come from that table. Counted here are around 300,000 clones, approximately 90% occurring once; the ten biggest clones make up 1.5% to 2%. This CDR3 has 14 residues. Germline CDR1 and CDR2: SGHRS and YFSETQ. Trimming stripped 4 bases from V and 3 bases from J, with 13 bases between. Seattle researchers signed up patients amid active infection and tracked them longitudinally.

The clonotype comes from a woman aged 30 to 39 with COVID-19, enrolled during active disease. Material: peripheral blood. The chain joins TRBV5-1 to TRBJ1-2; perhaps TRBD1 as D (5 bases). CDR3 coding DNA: TGCGCCAGCAGCCCATCTTGGGGCGACTATGGCTACACCTTC. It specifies CASSPSWGDYGYTF.